This entry is about one T cell receptor beta chain. Investigators isolated RNA and reverse transcribed it into cDNA to act as the sequencing template. Assay used: immunoSEQ multiplex PCR; TCRdb lists only in-frame clones, some missing. Among approximately 220,000 clones, under 40% were seen once, and the ten largest hold around 0.48%. The data derive from a study of CD8+ T cells in alopecia areata. Across the whole study: Treated patients received oral tofacitinib, 5 to 10 mg twice daily. Severity among treated patients was scored by the percentage of scalp area affected.

Treatment meaning: oral pan-JAK inhibitor, 5-10 mg twice daily. Those with alopecia areata gave lesional scalp punch biopsies and peripheral blood. In germline, CDR1 is GTSNPN, CDR2 SVGIG (reference sequence). V was cut by 8 bases and J by 2 bases, with 12 bases left in between. The CDR3 is made up of 12 amino acids. The chain carries TRBV30 and TRBJ1-2; D unresolved. This material consisted of CD4+ T cells sorted from blood, taken between weeks 30 and 35, from a patient treated with tofacitinib. This clonotype originated in a human donor with alopecia areata. Here the CDR3 DNA reads TGTGCCGGCCGGTGGGTGAACTATGGCTACACCTTC. Encoded protein: CAGRWVNYGYTF.